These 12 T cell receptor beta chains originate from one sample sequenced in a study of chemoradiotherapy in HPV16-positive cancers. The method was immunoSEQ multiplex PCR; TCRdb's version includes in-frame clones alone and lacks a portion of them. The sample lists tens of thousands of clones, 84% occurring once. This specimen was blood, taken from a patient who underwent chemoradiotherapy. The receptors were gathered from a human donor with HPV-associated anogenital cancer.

The CDR3 here is CASSPRTESEAFF. Written as DNA, the CDR3 is TGTGCCAGCTCACCTCGGACAGAGAGTGAAGCTTTCTTT. The V and J genes are TRBV18 and TRBJ1-1; TRBD1 might be the D (6 bases). V gave up 3 bases and J gave up 7 bases, with 12 bases separating them. CDR1 is KGHSH, CDR2 LQKENI, per germline. CDR3 length: 13 residues.

The CDR3 nucleotides are TGTGCCAGTAGGGTGAAAGGACAGGGGAGGGGGGTGAGCAATCAGCCCCAGCATTTT. Translation gives CASRVKGQGRGVSNQPQHF. This chain uses TRBV19 with TRBJ1-5; TRBD1 agrees at 9 bases. The V segment lost 6 bases and the J segment 1 base; nucleotides outside the gene matches: 16. The CDR3 has 19 amino acids. The V gene's germline CDR1 is LNHDA and CDR2 SQIVND (reference sequence).

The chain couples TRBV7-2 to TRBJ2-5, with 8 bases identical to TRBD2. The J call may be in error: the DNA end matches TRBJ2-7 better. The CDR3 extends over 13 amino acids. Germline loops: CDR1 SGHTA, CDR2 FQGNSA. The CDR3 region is CASISGGGNEQYF. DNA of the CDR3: TGTGCCAGCATAAGCGGGGGAGGCAACGAGCAGTACTTC.

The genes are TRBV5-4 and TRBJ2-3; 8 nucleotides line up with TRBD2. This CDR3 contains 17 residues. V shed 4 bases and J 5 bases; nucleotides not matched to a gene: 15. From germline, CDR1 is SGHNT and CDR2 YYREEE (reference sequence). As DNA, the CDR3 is TGTGCCAGCAGCGTCAACCCTGGACTAGCTCCCATAGATACGCAGTATTTT. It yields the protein CASSVNPGLAPIDTQYF.

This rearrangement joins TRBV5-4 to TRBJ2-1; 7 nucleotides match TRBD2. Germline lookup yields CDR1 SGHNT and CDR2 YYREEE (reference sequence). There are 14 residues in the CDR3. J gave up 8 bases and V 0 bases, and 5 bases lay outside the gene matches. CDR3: CASSLAAGSDEQFF. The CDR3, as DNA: TGTGCCAGCAGCTTGGCAGCGGGGTCCGATGAGCAGTTCTTC.

CDR3 region: CASSQEGGRGAYEQYF. CDR3 sequence (DNA): TGTGCCAGCAGCCAAGAAGGTGGCAGGGGGGCCTACGAGCAGTACTTC. J is TRBJ2-7 and V is TRBV14; D might be TRBD1 (7 bases). Per the germline V gene, CDR1 is SGHDN and CDR2 is FVKESK. CDR3 length: 16 residues. V lost 0 bases and J 2 bases, leaving 14 bases between the germline ends. Full variable domain (outside the CDR3, taken from reference TRBV14 and TRBJ2-7): EAGVTQFPSHSVIEKGQTVTLRCDPISGHDNLYWYRRVMGKEIKFLLHFVKESKQDESGMPNNRFLAERTGGTYSTLKVQPAELEDSGVYFCASSQEGGRGAYEQYFGPGTRLTVT.

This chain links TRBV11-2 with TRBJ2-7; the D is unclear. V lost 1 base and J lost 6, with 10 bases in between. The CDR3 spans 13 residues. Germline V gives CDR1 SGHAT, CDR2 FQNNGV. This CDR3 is CASSLGAVGEQYF. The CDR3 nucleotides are TGTGCCAGCAGCTTAGGGGCTGTGGGCGAGCAGTACTTC.

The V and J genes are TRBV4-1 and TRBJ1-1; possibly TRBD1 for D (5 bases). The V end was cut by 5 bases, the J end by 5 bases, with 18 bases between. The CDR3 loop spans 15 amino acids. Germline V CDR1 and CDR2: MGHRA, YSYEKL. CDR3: CASSVKVGGGTEAFF. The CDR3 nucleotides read TGCGCCAGCAGCGTAAAGGTTGGGGGGGGGACTGAAGCTTTCTTT.

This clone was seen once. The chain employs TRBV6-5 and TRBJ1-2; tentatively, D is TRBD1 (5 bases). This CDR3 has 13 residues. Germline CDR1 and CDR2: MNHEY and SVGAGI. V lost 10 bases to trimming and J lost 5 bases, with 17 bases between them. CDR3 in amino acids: CAIYGGRVYGYTF. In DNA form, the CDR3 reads TGTGCCATCTACGGCGGCAGGGTGTATGGCTACACCTTC.

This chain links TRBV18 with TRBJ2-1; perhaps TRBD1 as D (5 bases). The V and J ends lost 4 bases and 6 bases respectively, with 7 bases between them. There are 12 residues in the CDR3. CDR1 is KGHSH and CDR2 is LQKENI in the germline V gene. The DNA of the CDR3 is TGTGCCAGCTCACGAGACAGCAATGAGCAGTTCTTC. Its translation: CASSRDSNEQFF.

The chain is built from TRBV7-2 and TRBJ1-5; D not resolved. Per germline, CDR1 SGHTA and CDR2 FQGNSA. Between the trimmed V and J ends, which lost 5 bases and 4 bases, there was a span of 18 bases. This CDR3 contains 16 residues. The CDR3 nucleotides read TGTGCCAGCAGCCCCCGGCTGGGCGGCGCAAATCAGCCCCAGCATTTT. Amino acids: CASSPRLGGANQPQHF.

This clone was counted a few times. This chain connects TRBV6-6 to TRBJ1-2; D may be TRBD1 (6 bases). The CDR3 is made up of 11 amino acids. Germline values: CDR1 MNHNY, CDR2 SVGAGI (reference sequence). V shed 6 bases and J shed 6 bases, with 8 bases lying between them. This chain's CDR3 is CASSRTDGYTF. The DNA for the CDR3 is TGTGCCAGCAGCCGGACAGATGGCTACACCTTC.